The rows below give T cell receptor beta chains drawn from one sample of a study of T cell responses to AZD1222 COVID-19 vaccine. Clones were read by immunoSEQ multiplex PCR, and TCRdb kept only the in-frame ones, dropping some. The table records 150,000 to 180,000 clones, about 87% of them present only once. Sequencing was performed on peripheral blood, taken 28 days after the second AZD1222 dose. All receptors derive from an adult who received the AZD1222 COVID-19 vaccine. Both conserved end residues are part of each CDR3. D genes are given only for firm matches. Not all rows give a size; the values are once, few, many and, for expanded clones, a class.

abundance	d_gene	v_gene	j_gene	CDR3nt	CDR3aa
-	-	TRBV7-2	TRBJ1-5	TGTGCCAGCAGCTTGACGGACAGAAATAGCAATCAGCCCCAGCATTTT	CASSLTDRNSNQPQHF
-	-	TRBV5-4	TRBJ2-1	TGTGCCAGCAGATCACGGGAGCACGTGGGAAATGAGCAGTTCTTC	CASRSREHVGNEQFF
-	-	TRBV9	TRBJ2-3	TGTGCCAGCAGCGTAGACCCAGGGGGCACAGATACGCAGTATTTT	CASSVDPGGTDTQYF
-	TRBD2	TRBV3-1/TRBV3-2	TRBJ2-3	TGTGCCAGCAGCCAAGGGAGCGGGGTAGATACGCAGTATTTT	CASSQGSGVDTQYF
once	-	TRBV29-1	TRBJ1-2	TGCAGCGTTGAAGGTGCAGGGGACTATGGCTACACCTTC	CSVEGAGDYGYTF
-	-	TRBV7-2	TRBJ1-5	TGTGCCAGCAGCTTAGTCCCGGGGGGCCTCGGCAATCAGCCCCAGCATTTT	CASSLVPGGLGNQPQHF
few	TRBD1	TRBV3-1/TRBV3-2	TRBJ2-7	TGTGCCAGCAGCCAAGAATTGGACAGGAATCTTGAGCAGTACTTC	CASSQELDRNLEQYF
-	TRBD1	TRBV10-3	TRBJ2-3	TGTGCCATCAGTGAGTCACGGGGACAGGGGAGCACAGATACGCAGTATTTT	CAISESRGQGSTDTQYF
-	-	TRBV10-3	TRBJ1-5	TGTGCCATCAGGGGGGACAATGGGAGTAATCAGCCCCAGCATTTT	CAIRGDNGSNQPQHF
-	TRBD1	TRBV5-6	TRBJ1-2	TGTGCCAGCAGCGGTGGATCGGGACAGGGCAGTGGCTACACCTTC	CASSGGSGQGSGYTF
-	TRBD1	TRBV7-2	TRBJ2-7	TGTGCCAGCAGCCCCGACAGGGGGCGGCAGTACTTC	CASSPDRGRQYF
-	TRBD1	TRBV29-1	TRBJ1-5	TGCAGCGTCCAGACAGGGACCAATCAGCCCCAGCATTTT	CSVQTGTNQPQHF
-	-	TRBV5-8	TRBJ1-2	TGTGCCAGCAGCTCTAAACAGACAATACCAATTAGAGATGGCTACACCTTC	CASSSKQTIPIRDGYTF
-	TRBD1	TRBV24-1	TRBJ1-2	TGTGCCACCAGCGAGGGACAGAACTATGGCTACACCTTC	CATSEGQNYGYTF
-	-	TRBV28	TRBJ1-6	TGTGCCCTTAGCCCAGGGACCTCTAATTCACCCCTCCACTTT	CALSPGTSNSPLHF
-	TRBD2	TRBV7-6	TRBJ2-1	TGTGCCAGCAGCTTAGGGACTAGCGGGAGCAGAGATGAGCAGTTCTTC	CASSLGTSGSRDEQFF
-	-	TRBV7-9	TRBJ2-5	TGTGCCAGCAGCTTAGTCTGGTCCAGGGCACGCCAAGAGACCCAGTACTTC	CASSLVWSRARQETQYF
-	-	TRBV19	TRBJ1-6	TGTGCCACTAGTGGACGGGGTGGTAATTCACCCCTCCACTTT	CATSGRGGNSPLHF
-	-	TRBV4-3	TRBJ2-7	TGCGCCAGCAGCCGCGTCTTAGGGGCCTCCTACGAGCAGTACTTC	CASSRVLGASYEQYF
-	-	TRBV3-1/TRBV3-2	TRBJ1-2	TGTGCCAGCAGCCCTACCATACGGACTAACTATGGCTACACCTTC	CASSPTIRTNYGYTF
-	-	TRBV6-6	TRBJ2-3	TGTGCCAGCAGTTACGGGACCAAGGAGGCAGATACGCAGTATTTT	CASSYGTKEADTQYF
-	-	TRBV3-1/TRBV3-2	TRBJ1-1	TGTGCCAGCAGTCAAGCTAGGACTGAAGCTTTCTTT	CASSQARTEAFF
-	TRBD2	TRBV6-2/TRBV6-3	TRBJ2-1	TGTGCCAGCAGTTCTCACTCCGGACTAGCGGGAGGTCATTGGGATGAGCAGTTCTTC	CASSSHSGLAGGHWDEQFF
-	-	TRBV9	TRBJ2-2	TGTGCCAGCAGCGTGGGGCAGAACACCGGGGAGCTGTTTTTT	CASSVGQNTGELFF
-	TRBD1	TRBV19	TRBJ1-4	TGTGCCAGTAGTATTGGACAGGCGGGGCGCGAAAAACTGTTTTTT	CASSIGQAGREKLFF
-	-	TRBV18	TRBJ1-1	TGTGCCAGCTCCGTGACAGAGGGGGACACTGAAGCTTTCTTT	CASSVTEGDTEAFF
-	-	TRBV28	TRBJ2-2	TGTGCCAGCAGACGTAGGACAGTGATGAACACCGGGGAGCTGTTTTTT	CASRRRTVMNTGELFF
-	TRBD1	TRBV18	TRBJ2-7	TGTGCCAGCTCACCAGCGACAGGGGATTTCGAGCAGTACTTC	CASSPATGDFEQYF
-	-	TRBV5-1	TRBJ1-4	TGCGCCAGCAGCCCCCAGGGAATTAGAGAAAAACTGTTTTTT	CASSPQGIREKLFF
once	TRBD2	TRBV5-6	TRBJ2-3	TGTGCCAGCAGCCAGAGGCTAGCGGGAGGGCCCAAGACAGATACGCAGTATTTT	CASSQRLAGGPKTDTQYF
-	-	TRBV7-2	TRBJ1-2	TGTGCCAGCAGCTCCTATGATGGCTACACCTTC	CASSSYDGYTF